This entry is about one TCR beta chain. This clone's antigen is unknown. Base qualities are not provided; no much larger clone lies one nucleotide away. This record belongs to a study of blood T cell repertoires in COVID-19 (dated by TCRdb to the early 2020s). For the study in its entirety: Collaborator samples came from the United States, Italy and Spain and covered acute and convalescent phases of COVID-19. Samples came from the ongoing ImmuneRACE study (first 160 participants) plus 1,254 subjects from 6 global collaborators. The prospective study material was composed of cDNA or gDNA derived from T cells, B-cell-depleted T cells, or PBMCs. A freely available public database, intended as a resource for researchers studying the immune response to SARS-CoV-2, is where the repertoires were released. Where available, HLA class I and class II types were obtained from metadata supplied by the sample provider rather than from assay-based typing. The dataset comprised deeply sampled blood TCRbeta repertoires from subjects exposed to, actively infected with, or recovered from COVID-19. The sample metadata nearly always contained a de-identified subject ID, COVID-19 status, age in years and sex.

TCRbeta CDR3 regions were amplified from genomic DNA by means of the immunoSEQ Assay, a bias-controlled multiplex PCR. On the study's bioinformatics: Nucleated cell counts per sample were estimated from amplification of reference gene primers within the assay. To quantify the absolute abundance of each unique TCRbeta CDR3 rearrangement, sequence reads were collapsed and filtered. For each sample, productive Simpson clonality was calculated as the square root of Simpson's diversity index across productive rearrangements. The clones in this table, taken by TCRdb from immuneACCESS, are in-frame only. Not every clone is retained; where verified, under half of the shortfall comes from an unresolved V gene, and the cause of the rest is unknown. V and J calls and clone size are given by that table; D and trimming were obtained from the DNA. The table for this sample lists roughly 99,000 clones; approximately 84% of them were counted only once. Approximately 4.1% of the sample comes from the top ten.

The collaborating institutions used their own protocols to collect whole blood in K2EDTA tubes. Collaborator samples were shipped for TCRbeta analysis as frozen whole blood, isolated PBMCs, or DNA extracted from either sample type. V is pruned by 0 bases and J by 2 bases, leaving 5 bases of the junction without a gene match. There are 16 amino acids in the CDR3, from cysteine to phenylalanine inclusive. CDR3 DNA is the only sequence kept; it has 48 bases, read in frame from the first base. The germline V gene (reference sequence) specifies MNHEY as CDR1 and SMNVEV as CDR2. Broader findings and caveats from the paper: How much clinical and demographic metadata was included differed by source and by participant, and the metadata was provided uncurated.

This chain joins TRBV27 to TRBJ2-3, with TRBD2 identical over 7 junction bases. This TCR was sampled from a human donor in a cohort sampled during active COVID-19. Sequencing was done on a sample of peripheral blood. The sequence in DNA is TGTGCCAGCAGTTTATCGTCAGCGGGGACCACAGATACGCAGTATTTT. Its translation is CASSLSSAGTTDTQYF.